This T cell receptor beta chain was obtained from a study of PD-1 blockade in classical Hodgkin lymphoma. Broader study findings: CD4+ TCR diversity climbed significantly by C4D1, unlike CD8+ TCR diversity. Partial responders and progressors had significantly lower baseline TCR diversity. Baseline TCR diversity was reportedly lower in newly diagnosed patients than in healthy donors. It was reported as lower still in relapsed/refractory patients.

There was relapse after autologous stem cell transplantation in every patient, and there was variation in brentuximab vedotin exposure. The CDR3 spans 15 residues. CDR1 is MNHEY and CDR2 is SMNVEV in the germline V gene (reference sequence). Data came from immunoSEQ multiplex PCR; TCRdb stores just in-frame clones and leaves some out. The sample lists roughly 35,000 clones; 70% to 90% were seen once. To note about this clone: The antigen is not known.

This rearrangement joins TRBV27 to TRBJ2-5; 9 positions match TRBD2. The J call may not be correct, given that the DNA end is closer to TRBJ2-7. This receptor was taken from a human donor with classical Hodgkin lymphoma. The source was peripheral blood mononuclear cells (PBMCs), collected before the second cycle of nivolumab. CDR3 nucleotides: TGTGCCAGTGCAGAACTCGGGACTAGCCAGGACGAGCAGTACTTC. Translating it yields CASAELGTSQDEQYF.